This passage covers 8 T cell receptor beta chains from one sample sequenced in a study of control samples from healthy donors and cancer patients (TCRdb year 2020). Library preparation employed the immunoSEQ multiplex PCR assay. Drawn from immuneACCESS, this table holds only the in-frame rearrangements with V and J called that TCRdb kept. Clones are partly lost; checked studies trace under half to an unresolved V gene and leave the rest unexplained. In this sample the table shows around 140,000 clones, over 75% of which occur a single time. The ten largest clonotypes hold 2% to 3% of the sample. Sample: blood. These receptors all come from a man in his forties or fifties in good health.

V and J are TRBV21-1 and TRBJ1-4; the D segment call TRBD1 is taken from the table without a DNA check. TRBV21-1 is assigned pseudogene status. This CDR3 contains 18 residues. The CDR3 DNA follows: TGTGCCAGCAGCACAGGGGGCGGACGGAGTCCGGGTAATGAAAAACTGTTTTTT. The encoded protein is CASSTGGGRSPGNEKLFF.

This CDR3 reads CASSLAGAGRQETQYF. The CDR3 DNA reads TGTGCCAGCAGCTTAGCGGGAGCGGGGAGACAAGAGACCCAGTACTTC. The chain links TRBV7-8 to TRBJ2-5, with TRBD2 matching 7 bases. CDR1 and CDR2 (germline): SGHVS, FQNEAQ. CDR3 length: 16 residues. J gave up 2 bases and V 0 bases, and 6 bases lay outside the gene matches.

The gene calls are TRBV5-1 and TRBJ2-2; D is undetermined. The CDR3 is 17 amino acids. Trimming took 1 base from V and 0 from J, leaving 13 bases between them. Per the germline V gene, CDR1 is SGHRS and CDR2 is YFSETQ. The CDR3 region is CASSLRSQTANTGELFF. CDR3 in DNA: TGCGCCAGCAGCTTGAGATCGCAGACCGCGAACACCGGGGAGCTGTTTTTT.

This clone was found a few times. The rearrangement uses TRBV13 and TRBJ2-3, with D perhaps TRBD2 (7 bases). The germline gives CDR1 PRHDT, CDR2 FYEKMQ (reference sequence). This CDR3 spans 16 amino acids. V lost 2 bases to trimming and J lost 4 bases, with 16 bases between them. The CDR3 coding sequence is TGTGCCAGCAGCTTAACGGGGGGCTCGGGAGCAGATACGCAGTATTTT. Its protein is CASSLTGGSGADTQYF.

The chain has TRBV5-5 and TRBJ1-5, with D perhaps TRBD1 (6 bases). This CDR3 region has 16 residues. V gave up 4 bases and J gave up 7 bases, with 21 bases separating them. Germline CDR1 reads SGHKS; CDR2 reads YYEKEE (reference sequence). The CDR3 reads CASSNKREGVRQPQHF. DNA of the CDR3: TGTGCCAGCAGCAACAAAAGGGAGGGGGTCCGACAGCCCCAGCATTTT.

This rearrangement joins TRBV7-9 to TRBJ1-1; the match to TRBD1 covers 10 bases. CDR1 SEHNR and CDR2 FQNEAQ come from the germline V gene (reference sequence). V shed 4 bases, J shed 1 base, and the junction held 6 bases outside the gene matches. CDR3 length: 16 amino acids. The CDR3 DNA reads TGTGCCAGCAGCTCAGGGGACAGGGGCAGGAACACTGAAGCTTTCTTT. Protein sequence: CASSSGDRGRNTEAFF.

The genes are TRBV11-2 and TRBJ2-7; no firm D call. Germline-derived CDR1 and CDR2 are SGHAT and FQNNGV. V was clipped by 5 bases and J by 2 bases, with 10 bases between them. The CDR3 is 13 amino acids. This CDR3 reads CASSRLSPYEQYF. CDR3 nucleotides: TGTGCCAGCAGCCGGCTGTCGCCCTACGAGCAGTACTTC. Looking up the rest from reference TRBV11-2 and TRBJ2-7 gives the full variable domain: EAGVAQSPRYKIIEKRQSVAFWCNPISGHATLYWYQQILGQGPKLLIQFQNNGVVDDSQLPKDRFSAERLKGVDSTLKIQPAKLEDSAVYLCASSRLSPYEQYFGPGTRLTVT.

The chain couples TRBV6-5 to TRBJ1-4, with D unclear. Germline V CDR1 and CDR2: MNHEY, SVGAGI. CDR3 length equals 14 residues. V shed 0 bases and J shed 8 bases, with 10 bases lying between them. CDR3 DNA sequence: TGTGCCAGCAGTTACTCACGACGGGAGGAAAAACTGTTTTTT. As protein: CASSYSRREEKLFF.